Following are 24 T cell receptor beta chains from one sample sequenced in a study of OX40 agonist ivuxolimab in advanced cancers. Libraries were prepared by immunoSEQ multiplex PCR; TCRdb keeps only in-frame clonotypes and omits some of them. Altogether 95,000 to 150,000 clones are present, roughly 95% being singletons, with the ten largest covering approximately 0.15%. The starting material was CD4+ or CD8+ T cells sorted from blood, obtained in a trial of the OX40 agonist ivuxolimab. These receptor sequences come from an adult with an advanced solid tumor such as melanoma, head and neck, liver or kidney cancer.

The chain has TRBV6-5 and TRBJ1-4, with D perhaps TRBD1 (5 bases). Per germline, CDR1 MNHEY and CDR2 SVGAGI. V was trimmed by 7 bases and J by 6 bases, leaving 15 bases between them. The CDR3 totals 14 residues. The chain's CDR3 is CASKDSGWDEKLFF. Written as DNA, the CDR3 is TGTGCCAGCAAAGACAGTGGGTGGGATGAAAAACTGTTTTTT.

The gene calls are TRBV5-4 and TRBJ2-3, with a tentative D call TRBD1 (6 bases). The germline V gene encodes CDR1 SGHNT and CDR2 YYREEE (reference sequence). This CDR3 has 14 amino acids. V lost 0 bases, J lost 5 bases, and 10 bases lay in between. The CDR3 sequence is CASSLVGGRDTQYF. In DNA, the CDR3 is TGTGCCAGCAGCTTGGTAGGGGGTAGAGATACGCAGTATTTT.

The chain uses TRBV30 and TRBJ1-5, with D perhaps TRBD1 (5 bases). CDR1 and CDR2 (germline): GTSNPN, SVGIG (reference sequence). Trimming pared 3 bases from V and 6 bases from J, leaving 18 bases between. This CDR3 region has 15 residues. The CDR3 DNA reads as TGTGCCTGGAGCTCACAAGGGGTCATGAGTCAGCCCCAGCATTTT. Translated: CAWSSQGVMSQPQHF.

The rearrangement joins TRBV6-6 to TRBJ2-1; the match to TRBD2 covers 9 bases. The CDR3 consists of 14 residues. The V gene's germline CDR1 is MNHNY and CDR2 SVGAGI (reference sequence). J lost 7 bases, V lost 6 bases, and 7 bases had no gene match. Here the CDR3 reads CASRESGGNNEQFF. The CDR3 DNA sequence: TGTGCCAGCAGAGAGAGCGGGGGGAATAATGAGCAGTTCTTC.

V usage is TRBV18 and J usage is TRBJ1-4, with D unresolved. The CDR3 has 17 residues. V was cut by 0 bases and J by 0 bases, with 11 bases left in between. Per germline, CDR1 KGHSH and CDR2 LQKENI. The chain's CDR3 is CASSPPVRGTTNEKLFF. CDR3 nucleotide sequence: TGTGCCAGCTCACCACCAGTCAGAGGAACAACTAATGAAAAACTGTTTTTT.

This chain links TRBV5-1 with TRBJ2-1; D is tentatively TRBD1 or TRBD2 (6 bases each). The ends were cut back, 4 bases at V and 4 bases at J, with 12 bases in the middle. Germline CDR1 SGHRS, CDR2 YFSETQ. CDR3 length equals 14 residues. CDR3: CASSRGPGYNEQFF. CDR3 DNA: TGCGCCAGCAGCCGGGGGCCGGGTTACAATGAGCAGTTCTTC.

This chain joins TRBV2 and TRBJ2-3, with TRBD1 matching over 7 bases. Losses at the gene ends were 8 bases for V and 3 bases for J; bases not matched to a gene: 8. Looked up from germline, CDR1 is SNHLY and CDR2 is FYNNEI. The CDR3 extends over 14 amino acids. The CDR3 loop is CASQGVRGTDTQYF. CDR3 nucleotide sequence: TGTGCCAGCCAGGGGGTACGGGGAACAGATACGCAGTATTTT.

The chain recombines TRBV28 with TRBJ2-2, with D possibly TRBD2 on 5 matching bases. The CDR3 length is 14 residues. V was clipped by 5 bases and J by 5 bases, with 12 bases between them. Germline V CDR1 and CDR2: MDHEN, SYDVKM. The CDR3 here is CASSQQLGTGELFF. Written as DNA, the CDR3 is TGTGCCAGCAGTCAGCAACTAGGAACCGGGGAGCTGTTTTTT.

The CDR3 region has the DNA TGTGCCAGCAGCCCCCCTCTGCGAGGGCCCCAAGAGACCCAGTACTTC. Protein sequence: CASSPPLRGPQETQYF. The chain is built from TRBV5-4 and TRBJ2-5, with D perhaps matching TRBD2 (5 bases). In germline, CDR1 is SGHNT, CDR2 YYREEE (reference sequence). The CDR3 contains 16 residues. V was pared by 4 bases and J by 1 base, with 17 bases between.

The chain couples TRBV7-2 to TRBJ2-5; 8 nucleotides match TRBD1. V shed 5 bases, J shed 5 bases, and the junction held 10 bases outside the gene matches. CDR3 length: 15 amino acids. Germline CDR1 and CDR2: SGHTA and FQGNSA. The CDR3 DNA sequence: TGTGCCAGCAGCCTTGGACAGGGCCTGTCGGAGACCCAGTACTTC. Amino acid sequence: CASSLGQGLSETQYF.

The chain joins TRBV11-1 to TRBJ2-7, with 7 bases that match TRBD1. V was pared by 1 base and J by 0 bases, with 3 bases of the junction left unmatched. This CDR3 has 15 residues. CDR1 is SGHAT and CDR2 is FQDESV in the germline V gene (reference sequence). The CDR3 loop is CASSLEGQSSYEQYF. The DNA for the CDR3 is TGTGCCAGCAGCTTAGAGGGACAGAGCTCCTACGAGCAGTACTTC.

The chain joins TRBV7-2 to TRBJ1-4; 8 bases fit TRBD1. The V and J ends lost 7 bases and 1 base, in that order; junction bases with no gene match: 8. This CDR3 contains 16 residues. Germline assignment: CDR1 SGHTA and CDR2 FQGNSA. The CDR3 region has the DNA TGTGCCAGCACCCCAACAGGGGGAGAAACTAATGAAAAACTGTTTTTT. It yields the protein CASTPTGGETNEKLFF.

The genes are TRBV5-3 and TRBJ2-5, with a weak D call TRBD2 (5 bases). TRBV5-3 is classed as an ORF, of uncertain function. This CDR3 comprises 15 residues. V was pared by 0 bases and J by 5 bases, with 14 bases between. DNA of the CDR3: TGTGCCAGAAGCTTGGGGCCCGGGGTTGGGGAGACCCAGTACTTC. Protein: CARSLGPGVGETQYF.

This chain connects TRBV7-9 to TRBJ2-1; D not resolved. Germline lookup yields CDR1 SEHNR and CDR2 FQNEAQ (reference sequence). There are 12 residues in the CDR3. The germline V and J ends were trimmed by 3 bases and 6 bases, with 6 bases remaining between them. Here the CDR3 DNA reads TGTGCCAGCAGCTTTCTTGTCAATGAGCAGTTCTTC. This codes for CASSFLVNEQFF.

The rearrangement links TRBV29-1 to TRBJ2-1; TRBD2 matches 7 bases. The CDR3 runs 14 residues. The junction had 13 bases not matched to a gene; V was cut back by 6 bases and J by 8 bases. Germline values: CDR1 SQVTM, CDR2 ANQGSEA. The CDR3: CSVDGPTSSDEQFF. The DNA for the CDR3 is TGCAGCGTGGACGGACCGACTAGCAGCGATGAGCAGTTCTTC.

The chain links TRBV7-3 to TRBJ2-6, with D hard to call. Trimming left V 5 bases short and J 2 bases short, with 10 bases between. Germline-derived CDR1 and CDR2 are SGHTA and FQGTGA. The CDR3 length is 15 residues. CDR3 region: CASSPGPPGANVLTF. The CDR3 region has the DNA TGTGCCAGCAGCCCTGGCCCCCCTGGGGCCAACGTCCTGACTTTC. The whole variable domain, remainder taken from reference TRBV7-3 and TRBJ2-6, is GAGVSQTPSNKVTEKGKYVELRCDPISGHTALYWYRQSLGQGPEFLIYFQGTGAADDSGLPNDRFFAVRPEGSVSTLKIQRTERGDSAVYLCASSPGPPGANVLTFGAGSRLTVL.

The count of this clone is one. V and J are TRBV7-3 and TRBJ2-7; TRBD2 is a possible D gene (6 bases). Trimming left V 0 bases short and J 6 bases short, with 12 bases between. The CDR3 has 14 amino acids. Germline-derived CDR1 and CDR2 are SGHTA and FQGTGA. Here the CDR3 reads CASSLTLGDCEQYF. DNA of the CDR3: TGTGCCAGCAGCTTAACCCTGGGGGACTGCGAGCAGTACTTC.

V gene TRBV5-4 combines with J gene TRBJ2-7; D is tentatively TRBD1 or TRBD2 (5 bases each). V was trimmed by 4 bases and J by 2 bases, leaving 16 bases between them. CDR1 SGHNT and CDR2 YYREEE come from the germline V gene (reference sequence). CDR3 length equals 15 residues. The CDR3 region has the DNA TGTGCCAGCAGCCGCACCGGGGCCGTAGCCTACGAGCAGTACTTC. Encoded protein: CASSRTGAVAYEQYF.

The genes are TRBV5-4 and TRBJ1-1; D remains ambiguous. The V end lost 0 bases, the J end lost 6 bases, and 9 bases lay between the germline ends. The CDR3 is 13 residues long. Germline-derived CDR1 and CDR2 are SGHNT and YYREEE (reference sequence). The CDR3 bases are TGTGCCAGCAGCTTGGACTCCCTCGCTGAAGCTTTCTTT. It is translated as CASSLDSLAEAFF.

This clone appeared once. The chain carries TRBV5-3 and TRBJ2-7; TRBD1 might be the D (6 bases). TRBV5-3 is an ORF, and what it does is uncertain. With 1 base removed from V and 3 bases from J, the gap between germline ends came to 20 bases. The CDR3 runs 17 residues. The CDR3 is CARSLKVIGTQHYEQYF. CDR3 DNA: TGTGCCAGAAGCTTGAAAGTGATCGGGACACAGCACTACGAGCAGTACTTC.

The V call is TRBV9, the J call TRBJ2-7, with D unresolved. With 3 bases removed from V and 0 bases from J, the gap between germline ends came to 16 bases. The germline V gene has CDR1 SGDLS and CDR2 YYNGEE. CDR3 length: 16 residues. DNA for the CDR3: TGTGCCAGCAGCGCGGGCGTCACCGCGCGCTCCTACGAGCAGTACTTC. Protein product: CASSAGVTARSYEQYF. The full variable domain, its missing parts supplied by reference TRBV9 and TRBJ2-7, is DSGVTQTPKHLITATGQRVTLRCSPRSGDLSVYWYQQSLDQGLQFLIQYYNGEERAKGNILERFSAQQFPDLHSELNLSSLELGDSALYFCASSAGVTARSYEQYFGPGTRLTVT.

The CDR3 reads CASRPPGVGRQNGYTF. DNA for the CDR3: TGTGCCAGCAGACCACCGGGGGTGGGGCGGCAAAATGGCTACACCTTC. This chain links TRBV7-2 with TRBJ1-2; a possible D gene is TRBD1 (5 bases). Germline CDR1 reads SGHTA; CDR2 reads FQGNSA. Trimming took 6 bases from V and 6 from J, leaving 23 bases between them. The CDR3 is 16 residues long.

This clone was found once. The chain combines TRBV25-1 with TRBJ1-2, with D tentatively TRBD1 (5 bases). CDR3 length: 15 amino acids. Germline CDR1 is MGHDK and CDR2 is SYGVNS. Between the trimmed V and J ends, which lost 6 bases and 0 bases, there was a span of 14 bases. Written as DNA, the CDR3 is TGTGCCAGCAGCGCCGGGACGGCCACTAACTATGGCTACACCTTC. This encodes CASSAGTATNYGYTF.

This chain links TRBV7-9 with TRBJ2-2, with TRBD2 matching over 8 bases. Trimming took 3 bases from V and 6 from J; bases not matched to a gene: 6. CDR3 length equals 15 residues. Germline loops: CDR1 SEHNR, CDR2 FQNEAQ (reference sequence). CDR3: CASSFELAAAGELFF. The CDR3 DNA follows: TGTGCCAGCAGCTTTGAACTAGCGGCCGCCGGGGAGCTGTTTTTT. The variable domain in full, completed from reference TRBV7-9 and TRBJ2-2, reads DTGVSQNPRHKITKRGQNVTFRCDPISEHNRLYWYRQTLGQGPEFLTYFQNEAQLEKSRLLSDRFSAERPKGSFSTLEIQRTEQGDSAMYLCASSFELAAAGELFFGEGSRLTVL.